Presented here are 2 T cell receptor beta chains from one specimen sequenced in a study of blood T cell repertoires in COVID-19. TCRdb's copy holds only in-frame clones and misses some; the assay was immunoSEQ multiplex PCR. This sample yields approximately 52,000 clones, of which around 80% are seen a single time; 10% to 15% belongs to the top ten. What was sequenced was peripheral blood. Receptors originate from a woman older than 75 with acute or convalescent COVID-19.

The chain couples TRBV19 to TRBJ1-2, with D perhaps matching TRBD1 (6 bases). The CDR3 extends over 15 amino acids. Germline V gene sequence: CDR1 LNHDA, CDR2 SQIVND (reference sequence). With 2 bases removed from V and 0 bases from J, the gap between germline ends came to 10 bases. CDR3 sequence (DNA): TGTGCCAGTAGTATATGGGACACTCCTAACTATGGCTACACCTTC. Amino acid sequence: CASSIWDTPNYGYTF.

The gene calls are TRBV5-4 and TRBJ2-2; tentative D call: TRBD2 (7 bases). V gave up 3 bases and J gave up 0 bases, with 15 bases separating them. CDR3 length equals 17 residues. Germline loops: CDR1 SGHNT, CDR2 YYREEE (reference sequence). CDR3 nucleotide sequence: TGTGCCAGCAGCTCGCCGGGGGGCCCCGCGAACACCGGGGAGCTGTTTTTT. Translation: CASSSPGGPANTGELFF.